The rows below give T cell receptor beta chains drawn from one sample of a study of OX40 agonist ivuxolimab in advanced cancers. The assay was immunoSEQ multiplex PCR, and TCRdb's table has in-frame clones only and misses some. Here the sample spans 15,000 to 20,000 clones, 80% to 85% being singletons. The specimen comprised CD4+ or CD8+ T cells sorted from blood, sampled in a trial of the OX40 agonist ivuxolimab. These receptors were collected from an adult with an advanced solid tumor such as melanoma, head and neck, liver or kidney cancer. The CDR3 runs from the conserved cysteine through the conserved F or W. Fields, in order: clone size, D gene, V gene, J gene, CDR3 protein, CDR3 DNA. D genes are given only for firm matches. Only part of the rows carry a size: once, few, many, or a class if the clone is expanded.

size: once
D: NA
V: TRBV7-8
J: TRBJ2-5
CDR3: CASTQEEGKWDPAQYF
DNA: TGTGCCAGCACTCAAGAGGAGGGCAAGTGGGACCCGGCCCAGTACTTC

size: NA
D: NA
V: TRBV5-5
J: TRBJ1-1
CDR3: CASSLPQDLRGTEAFF
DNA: TGTGCCAGCAGCTTACCACAGGACCTCCGAGGCACTGAAGCTTTCTTT

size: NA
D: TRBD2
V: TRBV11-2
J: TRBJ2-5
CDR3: CASSLTRDYAGGRETQYF
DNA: TGTGCCAGCAGCTTAACGAGGGACTACGCGGGGGGGCGGGAGACCCAGTACTTC

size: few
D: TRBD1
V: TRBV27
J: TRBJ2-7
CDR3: CASSAGGAASEQYF
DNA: TGTGCCAGCAGTGCAGGGGGCGCAGCAAGCGAGCAGTACTTC

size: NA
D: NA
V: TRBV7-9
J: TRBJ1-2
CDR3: CASSFEGNYGYTF
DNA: TGTGCCAGCAGCTTTGAGGGTAACTATGGCTACACCTTC

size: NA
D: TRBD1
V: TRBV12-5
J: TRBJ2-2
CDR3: CASGSDRQGANTGELFF
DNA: TGTGCTAGTGGTTCGGACCGACAGGGGGCAAACACCGGGGAGCTGTTTTTT

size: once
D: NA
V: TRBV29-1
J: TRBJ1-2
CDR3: CSRRGVDGYTF
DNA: TGCAGCCGGAGAGGGGTTGATGGCTACACCTTC

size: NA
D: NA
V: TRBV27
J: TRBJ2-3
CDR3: CASSALGADTQYF
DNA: TGTGCCAGCAGTGCCCTCGGTGCAGATACGCAGTATTTT

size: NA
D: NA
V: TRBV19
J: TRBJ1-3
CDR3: CASSKEPGNTIYF
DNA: TGTGCCAGTAGTAAAGAACCCGGGAACACCATATATTTT

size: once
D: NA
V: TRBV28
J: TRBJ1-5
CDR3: CASSLLTGGNQPQHF
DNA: TGTGCCAGCAGTTTATTGACAGGTGGCAATCAGCCCCAGCATTTT

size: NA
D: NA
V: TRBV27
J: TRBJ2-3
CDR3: CASSFLLTDTQYF
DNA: TGTGCCAGCAGTTTTTTGCTCACAGATACGCAGTATTTT

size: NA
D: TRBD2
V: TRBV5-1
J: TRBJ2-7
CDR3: CASSLEGLAYEQYF
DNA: TGCGCCAGCAGCCTCGAAGGACTAGCCTACGAGCAGTACTTC

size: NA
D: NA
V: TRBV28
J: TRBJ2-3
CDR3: CASSPATLSGSDTQYF
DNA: TGTGCCAGCAGTCCCGCTACACTCTCCGGGTCAGATACGCAGTATTTT

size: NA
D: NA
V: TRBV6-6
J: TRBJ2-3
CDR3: CASSGGPSTDTQYF
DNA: TGTGCCAGCAGCGGGGGGCCTAGCACAGATACGCAGTATTTT

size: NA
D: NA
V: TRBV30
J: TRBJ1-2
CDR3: CAWAGGQLSHGYTF
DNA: TGTGCCTGGGCTGGAGGACAGTTAAGCCATGGCTACACCTTC

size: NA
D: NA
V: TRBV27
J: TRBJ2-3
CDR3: CASSFNQADTQYF
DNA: TGTGCCAGCAGTTTCAACCAGGCAGATACGCAGTATTTT

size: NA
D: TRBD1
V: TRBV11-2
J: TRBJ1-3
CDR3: CASSLGSQGAQGNTIYF
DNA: TGTGCCAGCAGCTTAGGCTCACAGGGGGCGCAGGGAAACACCATATATTTT

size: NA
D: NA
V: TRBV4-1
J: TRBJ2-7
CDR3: CASSQAHPSYEQYF
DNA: TGCGCCAGCAGCCAAGCTCACCCCTCCTACGAGCAGTACTTC

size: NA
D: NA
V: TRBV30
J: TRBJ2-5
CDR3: CAWRAQETQYF
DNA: TGTGCCTGGAGAGCCCAAGAGACCCAGTACTTC

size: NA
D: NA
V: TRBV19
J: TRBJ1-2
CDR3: CASSIQIPGHINYGYTF
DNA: TGTGCCAGTAGTATCCAAATCCCTGGACACATCAACTATGGCTACACCTTC

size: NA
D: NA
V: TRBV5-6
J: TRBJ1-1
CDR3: CASSFRNEAFF
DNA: TGTGCCAGCAGCTTCCGGAATGAAGCTTTCTTT

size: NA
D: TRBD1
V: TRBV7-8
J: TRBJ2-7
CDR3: CASSVSGGVYEQYF
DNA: TGTGCCAGCAGCGTTTCAGGGGGCGTCTACGAGCAGTACTTC

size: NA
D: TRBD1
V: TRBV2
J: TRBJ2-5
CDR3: CASSEYGGQPQETQYF
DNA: TGTGCCAGCAGTGAATATGGGGGACAGCCCCAAGAGACCCAGTACTTC

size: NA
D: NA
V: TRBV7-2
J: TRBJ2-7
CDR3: CASSSLSYEQYF
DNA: TGTGCCAGCAGCTCGCTCTCCTACGAGCAGTACTTC

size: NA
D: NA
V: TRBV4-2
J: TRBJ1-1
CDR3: CASSQEPGAMNTEAFF
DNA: TGTGCCAGCAGCCAAGAACCGGGGGCCATGAACACTGAAGCTTTCTTT